These T cell receptor beta chains were read from a single sample in a study of spatial heterogeneity in lung cancer. TCRdb re-called the 5' RACE reads with MiXCR, one entry per CDR3 protein. The sample records about 82,000 distinct CDR3 sequences, over 10% being singletons. Sequencing was performed on PBMCs, taken at surgery. The receptors here all came from a male donor with early-stage non-small cell lung cancer. Each CDR3 is given with its conserved first and last residue. Fields, in order: J gene, clone size, D gene, V gene, CDR3 DNA, CDR3 protein. D genes are given only for firm matches. Clone size is given for some rows only: seen once, a few or many times, or a class if the clone is expanded.

TRBJ2-5 - - TRBV29-1 TGCAGCGTAGGACATAACCAAGAGACCCAGTACTTC CSVGHNQETQYF
TRBJ2-7 few - TRBV4-1 TGCGCCAGCAGCCTGGCTACCGCGTTCAATTCCTACGAGCGGTACTTC CASSLATAFNSYERYF
TRBJ2-5 - TRBD2 TRBV5-1 TGCGCCAGCAGCCGAGTGGCTAGCGGGAGGTACCAAGAGACCCAGTACTTC CASSRVASGRYQETQYF
TRBJ2-2 few - TRBV29-1 TGCAGCGTTCTAAGGAACACCGGGGAGCTGTTTTTT CSVLRNTGELFF
TRBJ2-3 - - TRBV7-8 TGTGCCAGCAGCTTAGTGGCCGGGGGTCTCACAGATACGCAGTATTTT CASSLVAGGLTDTQYF
TRBJ2-5 - - TRBV7-9 TGTGCCAGTACGAGGGGGATTCAAGAGACCCAGTACTTC CASTRGIQETQYF
TRBJ1-5 - - TRBV15 TGTGCCACCAGCGGGAAGGTGAGCAATCAGCCCCAGCATTTT CATSGKVSNQPQHF
TRBJ1-1 few - TRBV19 TGTGCCAGTAGTATTTCACAGGGGAACACTGAAGCTTTCTTT CASSISQGNTEAFF
TRBJ2-4 few - TRBV5-6 TGTGCCAGCAGCTTGGGATACGGACGGACACTAAACATTCAGTACTTC CASSLGYGRTLNIQYF
TRBJ2-3 many TRBD2 TRBV5-1 TGCGCCAGCAGCTTGAGCGGGAGCTCGTCAGATACGCAGTATTTT CASSLSGSSSDTQYF
TRBJ2-7 - TRBD2 TRBV2 TGTGCCAGCAGTGAAGGGCGGGAGGGATACGAGCAGTACTTC CASSEGREGYEQYF
TRBJ1-1 - TRBD1 TRBV30 TGTGCCTGGAGCTCTGGGACAGTCCCGAACACTGAAGCTTTCTTT CAWSSGTVPNTEAFF
TRBJ1-1 - - TRBV7-8 TGTGCCAGCAGCAAGTTTCAGACTAACACTGAAGCTTTCTTT CASSKFQTNTEAFF
TRBJ2-6 few TRBD1 TRBV7-3 TGTGCCAGCAGCTTAACGGGGCAGGGGGCATCGGCCTCTGGGGCCAACGTCCTGACTTTC CASSLTGQGASASGANVLTF
TRBJ2-1 many TRBD2 TRBV4-1 TGCGCCAGCAGCCAAGGGGGGTTGGTAGCGGGAAAAACCAATGAGCAGTTCTTC CASSQGGLVAGKTNEQFF
TRBJ1-4 - - TRBV3-1 TGTGCCAGCAGCCAATGGGGACGCCAAAAGGGTGAAAAACTGTTTTTT CASSQWGRQKGEKLFF
TRBJ2-5 - - TRBV7-3 TGTGCCAGCAGCCGGGGCCTAGTGGAGACCCAGTACTTC CASSRGLVETQYF
TRBJ2-3 few TRBD1 TRBV20-1 TGCAGTGCTAGACCCCCGGGACAGAGGGGGGATACGCAGTATTTT CSARPPGQRGDTQYF
TRBJ1-5 - - TRBV6-2/TRBV6-3 TGTGCCAGCAGTTACAGACAGGTAAATCAGCCCCAGCATTTT CASSYRQVNQPQHF
TRBJ2-3 - TRBD1 TRBV18 TGTGCCAGCTCACCGCGGACAGGGTGGACAGATACGCAGTATTTT CASSPRTGWTDTQYF
TRBJ2-6 - - TRBV5-4 TGTGCCAGCAGCTTTAGTAAGGGGGCCAACGTCCTGACTTTC CASSFSKGANVLTF
TRBJ2-3 few - TRBV6-1 TGTGCCAGCAGTGAAGGCCGGGTTAGCACAGATACGCAGTATTTT CASSEGRVSTDTQYF
TRBJ1-6 few TRBD1 TRBV6-1 TGTGCCAGCAGTGAGGGACAGGGTGAATCACCCCTCCACTTT CASSEGQGESPLHF
TRBJ2-7 - - TRBV6-2/TRBV6-3 TGTGCCAGCAGTGAGGTGAGAGCGAGCTCCTACGAGCAGTACTTC CASSEVRASSYEQYF
TRBJ2-3 - - TRBV2 TGTGCCAGCAGCCCAACAGGGTCGCGTACAGATACGCAGTATTTT CASSPTGSRTDTQYF
TRBJ2-7 many - TRBV12-3/TRBV12-4 TGTGCCAGCAGTTTCGACGGCGTGAGGGAGCAGTACTTC CASSFDGVREQYF
TRBJ2-1 - - TRBV7-6 TGTGTCAGTCCGGGGGACTACAATGAGCAGTTCTTC CVSPGDYNEQFF
TRBJ2-2 - - TRBV20-1 TGCAGTGCTCCCGCCCTCGGACTGCTTAACACCGGGGAGCTGTTTTTT CSAPALGLLNTGELFF
TRBJ1-1 - - TRBV5-1 TGCGCCAGCCGACATGAGAACACTGAAGCTTTCTTT CASRHENTEAFF
TRBJ2-2 - - TRBV10-3 TGTGCCATCAGTGCCGGGGAGGACACCGGGGAGCTGTTTTTT CAISAGEDTGELFF
TRBJ1-2 - - TRBV20-1 TGCAGTGCTAGGGAAGCAGGGAAAGTCTATGGCTACACCTTC CSAREAGKVYGYTF
TRBJ1-3 many - TRBV7-2 TGTGCCAGCAGCTTACAATCGGGGGCCGCTGGAAACACCATATATTTT CASSLQSGAAGNTIYF
TRBJ1-2 - - TRBV30 TGTGCCTGGGGTGCTAATTTGGGAAGTCGAGAAAACTATGGCTACACCTTC CAWGANLGSRENYGYTF
TRBJ2-3 many TRBD2 TRBV7-3 TGTGCCAGTTCGGGGGGGAGCACAGATACGCAGTATTTT CASSGGSTDTQYF
TRBJ2-1 few TRBD2 TRBV30 TGTGCCTGGAGTCCATGGGGGGGAGCCTACAATGAGCAGTTCTTC CAWSPWGGAYNEQFF
TRBJ2-2 - TRBD2 TRBV19 TGTGCCAGTAGTATTGAGTTAGCGGGCCATACCGGGGAGCTGTTTTTT CASSIELAGHTGELFF
TRBJ2-1 - - TRBV20-1 TGCAGTGCTTCTATTAGGCTCAGCAGTGAGCAGTTCTTC CSASIRLSSEQFF
TRBJ1-2 once - TRBV2 TGTGCCAGCAGACCGAACAGGGAGAACTATGGCTACACCTTC CASRPNRENYGYTF
TRBJ2-2 few - TRBV6-2/TRBV6-3 TGTGCCAGCAGTTACTCTAGCGAAACGGGAGACACCGGGGAGCTGTTTTTT CASSYSSETGDTGELFF
TRBJ2-2 few - TRBV7-2 TGTGCCAGCAGTCCTGGGCAGGGGACCGGGGAGCTGTTTTTT CASSPGQGTGELFF
TRBJ1-1 few TRBD1 TRBV29-1 TGCAGCGTTGCGGGACAGGGAGGCACTGAAGCTTTCTTT CSVAGQGGTEAFF
TRBJ2-1 once TRBD1 TRBV5-8 TGTGCCAGCAGCTTCCAGGGGGCAATAAATGAGCAGTTCTTC CASSFQGAINEQFF
TRBJ2-1 few TRBD2 TRBV29-1 TGCAGCTTTCGGACTAGCTACAATGAGCAGTTCTTC CSFRTSYNEQFF
TRBJ2-3 many TRBD2 TRBV29-1 TGCAGCGTGCGGGAGAGCACAGATACGCAGTATTTT CSVRESTDTQYF
TRBJ2-7 many - TRBV29-1 TGCAGCGCCGACAACTCCTACGAGCAGTACTTC CSADNSYEQYF
TRBJ2-7 few TRBD1 TRBV10-3 TGTGCCATCAGTGAAGTATTTGACGGGACAGCCTACGAGCAGTACTTC CAISEVFDGTAYEQYF
TRBJ2-7 few - TRBV11-2 TGTGCCAGCAGCTTAGTAAAACGGGACCAGGGGAAGCAGTACTTC CASSLVKRDQGKQYF
TRBJ2-1 - TRBD2 TRBV9 TGTGCCAGCAGCGTAGAGATTAGCGGGGCTTACAATGAGCAGTTCTTC CASSVEISGAYNEQFF
TRBJ1-1 few - TRBV19 TGTGCCAGTAGTATAGGGCCAGATGAAGCTTTCTTT CASSIGPDEAFF
TRBJ1-5 - - TRBV14 TGTGCCAGCAGCCAGCAGGGTAGCAATCAGCCCCAGCATTTT CASSQQGSNQPQHF
TRBJ2-3 - TRBD1 TRBV20-1 TGCAGTGCTAGAGCCGGGACAGACTCTAGCACAGATACGCAGTATTTT CSARAGTDSSTDTQYF
TRBJ2-7 few - TRBV4-2 TGTGCCAGCAGCCAAGAAAGTCAGGGCACCTACGAGCAGTACTTC CASSQESQGTYEQYF
TRBJ2-7 - - TRBV5-1 TGCGCCAGCAGCTTGGCGGTAGGGGGTCTAGACGAGCAGTACTTC CASSLAVGGLDEQYF
TRBJ2-3 few - TRBV6-6 TGTGCCAGCAGGGTCACAGATACGCAGTATTTT CASRVTDTQYF
TRBJ1-4 many TRBD1 TRBV27 TGTGCCAGCAGTTTCCGGGACAGGGGACGTGAAAAACTGTTTTTT CASSFRDRGREKLFF
TRBJ2-1 many - TRBV5-1 TGCGCCAGCAGCCAGGGGCGTGGGACGGCCAATATCAATGAGCAGTTCTTC CASSQGRGTANINEQFF
TRBJ2-1 - TRBD2 TRBV12-5 TGTGCTAGTGGTACCGGACTAGCGGGGAACAATGAGCAGTTCTTC CASGTGLAGNNEQFF
TRBJ2-7 - TRBD1 TRBV12-3/TRBV12-4 TGTGCCAGCAGTGGGCCCCGGGACAGGGCTACCTACGAGCAGTACTTC CASSGPRDRATYEQYF
TRBJ1-1 - - TRBV5-6 TGTGCCAGCAGCTTGGAGGTTGCCAGCTTGAACACTGAAGCTTTCTTT CASSLEVASLNTEAFF
TRBJ1-1 - TRBD1 TRBV20-1 TGCAGTGCTTCTTGGACAGGGCGTACTGAAGCTTTCTTT CSASWTGRTEAFF